Detailed here is one TCR beta chain. The method was immunoSEQ multiplex PCR; TCRdb's version includes in-frame clones alone and lacks a portion of them. The sample includes roughly 190,000 clones, less than 90% of them seen just once. The length of the CDR3 is 12 residues. The germline gives CDR1 GTSNPN, CDR2 SVGIG (reference sequence). Trimming removed 3 bases at V and 8 bases at J, with 13 bases between. These data are taken from a study of blood T cell repertoires in COVID-19. This receptor was taken from a woman between 25 and 40 years old who had been exposed to COVID-19. The gene calls are TRBV30 and TRBJ1-2; D is uncertain. The sequenced material came from PBMCs or T cells enriched from blood (not recorded which). The CDR3, as DNA: TGTGCCTGGAGCCGAGGCGGGAACGGCTACACCTTC. Amino acids: CAWSRGGNGYTF.